Listed below are T cell receptor beta chains from one sample, sequenced in a study of response to subunit inactivated influenza vaccine. TCRdb independently ran MiXCR on the RT-PCR reads; one entry per CDR3 protein. The data show 600,000 to 700,000 distinct CDR3 sequences, 12% to 15% seen once. Specimen: PBMCs from blood, collected roughly 15 days before vaccination. The receptors come from a man in his forties or fifties who received an inactivated influenza vaccine. Each CDR3 is given with its conserved first and last residue. The D gene is left open where the match is weak. Rows may omit the clone size; those that give it use once, few, many or a size class.

V gene: TRBV7-8; clone size: NA; J gene: TRBJ2-3; D gene: NA; CDR3 DNA: TGTGCCAGCAGCCGACGGGGTAGTGGTCGAGATACGCAGTATTTT; CDR3 protein: CASSRRGSGRDTQYF
V gene: TRBV9; clone size: NA; J gene: TRBJ2-1; D gene: NA; CDR3 DNA: TGTGCCAGCAGCGTAGCGGGAGGGGGCCTTTCCGATGAGCAGTTCTTC; CDR3 protein: CASSVAGGGLSDEQFF
V gene: TRBV20-1; clone size: NA; J gene: TRBJ2-1; D gene: NA; CDR3 DNA: TGCAGTGCGGAAAGGGGGGCCGGGTTCTTC; CDR3 protein: CSAERGAGFF
V gene: TRBV20-1; clone size: few; J gene: TRBJ1-5; D gene: TRBD1; CDR3 DNA: TGCAGTGCTAGAGGACTAACAGGGGCCCCCAATCAGCCCCAGCATTTT; CDR3 protein: CSARGLTGAPNQPQHF
V gene: TRBV4-1; clone size: NA; J gene: TRBJ1-6; D gene: NA; CDR3 DNA: TGCGCCAGCAGCCAAGATCTGGGGGGCAATTCACCCCTCCACTTT; CDR3 protein: CASSQDLGGNSPLHF
V gene: TRBV2; clone size: few; J gene: TRBJ1-3; D gene: NA; CDR3 DNA: TGTGCCAGCAGTGACATACAGGGTACGAGGTTTGGAAACACCATATATTTT; CDR3 protein: CASSDIQGTRFGNTIYF
V gene: TRBV2; clone size: many; J gene: TRBJ2-3; D gene: NA; CDR3 DNA: TGTGCCAGCAACCTAGCGTCTATTAGCACAGATACGCAGTATTTT; CDR3 protein: CASNLASISTDTQYF
V gene: TRBV6-1; clone size: many; J gene: TRBJ2-5; D gene: NA; CDR3 DNA: TGTGCCAGCAGCGTATCGGTAGGGCTAGAGACCCAGTACTTC; CDR3 protein: CASSVSVGLETQYF
V gene: TRBV6-1; clone size: NA; J gene: TRBJ2-3; D gene: TRBD2; CDR3 DNA: TGTGCCAGCAGGATGACCGGGACTAGCGGGAAGACAGATACGCAGTATTTT; CDR3 protein: CASRMTGTSGKTDTQYF
V gene: TRBV19; clone size: few; J gene: TRBJ2-7; D gene: NA; CDR3 DNA: TGTGCCAGTAGTATAAACGCTGGGAAGAGCTCCTACGAGCAGTACTTC; CDR3 protein: CASSINAGKSSYEQYF
V gene: TRBV2; clone size: NA; J gene: TRBJ1-5; D gene: NA; CDR3 DNA: TGTGCCAGCGGGGAGGGGAGAAATCAGCCCCAGCATTTT; CDR3 protein: CASGEGRNQPQHF
V gene: TRBV15; clone size: NA; J gene: TRBJ2-1; D gene: TRBD2; CDR3 DNA: TGTGCCACCAGCAGAGATGGGCTAGCGGGAGTGGCGAATGAGCAGTTCTTC; CDR3 protein: CATSRDGLAGVANEQFF
V gene: TRBV20-1; clone size: many; J gene: TRBJ2-1; D gene: TRBD2; CDR3 DNA: TGCAGTGCTAGTGGGCAGGGAGGACTAGCGGGGCCCTATATCTACAATGAGCAGTTCTTC; CDR3 protein: CSASGQGGLAGPYIYNEQFF
V gene: TRBV11-2; clone size: few; J gene: TRBJ2-7; D gene: NA; CDR3 DNA: TGTGCCAGCAGCTTAGGTGACAGCCCGTACTACGAGCAGTACTTC; CDR3 protein: CASSLGDSPYYEQYF
V gene: TRBV10-3; clone size: NA; J gene: TRBJ2-1; D gene: TRBD1; CDR3 DNA: TGTGCCATCGAGGCCGGGACAGGGGGTAAAACTGAGCAGTTCTTC; CDR3 protein: CAIEAGTGGKTEQFF